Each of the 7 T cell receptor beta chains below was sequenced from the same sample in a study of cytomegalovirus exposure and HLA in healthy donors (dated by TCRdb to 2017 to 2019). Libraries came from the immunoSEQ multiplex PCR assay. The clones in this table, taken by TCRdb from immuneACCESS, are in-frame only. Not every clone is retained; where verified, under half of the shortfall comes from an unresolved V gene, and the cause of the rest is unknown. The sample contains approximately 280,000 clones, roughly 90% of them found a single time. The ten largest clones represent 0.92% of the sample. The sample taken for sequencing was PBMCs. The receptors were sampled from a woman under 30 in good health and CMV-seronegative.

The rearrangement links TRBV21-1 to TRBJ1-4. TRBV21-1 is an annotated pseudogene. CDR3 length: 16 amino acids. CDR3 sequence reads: CASSKEGVFLYEKLFF. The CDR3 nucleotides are TGTGCCAGCAGCAAAGAGGGAGTTTTTTTGTATGAAAAACTGTTTTTT.

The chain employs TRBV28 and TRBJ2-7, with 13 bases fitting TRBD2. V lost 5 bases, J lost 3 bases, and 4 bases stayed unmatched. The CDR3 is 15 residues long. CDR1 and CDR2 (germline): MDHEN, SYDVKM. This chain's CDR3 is CASSTGTSGVYEQYF. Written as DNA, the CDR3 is TGTGCCAGCAGTACCGGGACTAGCGGGGTCTACGAGCAGTACTTC.

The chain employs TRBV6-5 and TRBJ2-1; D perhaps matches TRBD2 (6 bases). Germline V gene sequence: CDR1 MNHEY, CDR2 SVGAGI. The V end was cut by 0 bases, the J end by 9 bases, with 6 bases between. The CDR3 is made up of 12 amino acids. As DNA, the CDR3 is TGTGCCAGCAGTTACTCGGGAGGTGAGCAGTTCTTC. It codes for CASSYSGGEQFF.

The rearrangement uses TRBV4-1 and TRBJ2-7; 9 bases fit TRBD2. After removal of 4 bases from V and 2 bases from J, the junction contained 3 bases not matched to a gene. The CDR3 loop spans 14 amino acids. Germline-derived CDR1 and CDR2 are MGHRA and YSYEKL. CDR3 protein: CASSRASGTYEQYF. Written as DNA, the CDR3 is TGCGCCAGCAGCCGGGCTAGCGGGACCTACGAGCAGTACTTC.

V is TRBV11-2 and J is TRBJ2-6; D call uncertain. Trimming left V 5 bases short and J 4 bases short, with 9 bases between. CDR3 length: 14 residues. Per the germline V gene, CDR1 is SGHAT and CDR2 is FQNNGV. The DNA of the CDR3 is TGTGCCAGCAGCCCCCCTAGGGGGGCCAACGTCCTGACTTTC. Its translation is CASSPPRGANVLTF.

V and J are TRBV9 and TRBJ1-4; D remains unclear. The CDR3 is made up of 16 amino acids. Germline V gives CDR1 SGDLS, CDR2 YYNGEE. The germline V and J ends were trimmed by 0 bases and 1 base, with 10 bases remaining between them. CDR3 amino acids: CASSVGLRRTNEKLFF. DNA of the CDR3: TGTGCCAGCAGCGTAGGTTTGAGAAGAACTAATGAAAAACTGTTTTTT.

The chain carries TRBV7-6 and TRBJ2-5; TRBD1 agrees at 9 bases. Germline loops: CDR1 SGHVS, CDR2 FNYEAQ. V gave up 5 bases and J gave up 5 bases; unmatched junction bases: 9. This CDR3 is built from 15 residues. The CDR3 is CASSPRTGEDETQYF. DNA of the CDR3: TGTGCCAGCAGCCCTAGGACAGGGGAGGATGAGACCCAGTACTTC.